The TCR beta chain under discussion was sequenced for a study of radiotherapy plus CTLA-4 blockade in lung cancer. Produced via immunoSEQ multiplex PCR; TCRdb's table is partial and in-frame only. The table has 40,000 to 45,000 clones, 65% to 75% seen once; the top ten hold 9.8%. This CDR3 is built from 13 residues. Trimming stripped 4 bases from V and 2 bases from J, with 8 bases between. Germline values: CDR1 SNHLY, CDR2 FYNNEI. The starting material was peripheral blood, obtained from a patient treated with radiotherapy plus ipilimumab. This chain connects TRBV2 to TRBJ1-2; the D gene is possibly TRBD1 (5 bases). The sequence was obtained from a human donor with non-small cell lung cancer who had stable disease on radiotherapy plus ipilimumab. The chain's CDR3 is CASSAPGNYGYTF. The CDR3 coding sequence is TGTGCCAGCAGTGCCCCAGGGAACTATGGCTACACCTTC. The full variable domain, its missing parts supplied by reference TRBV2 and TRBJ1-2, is EPEVTQTPSHQVTQMGQEVILRCVPISNHLYFYWYRQILGQKVEFLVSFYNNEISEKSEIFDDQFSVERPDGSNFTLKIRSTKLEDSAMYFCASSAPGNYGYTFGSGTRLTVV.